The 3 T cell receptor beta chains below were found in one sample sequenced in a study of shared clonotypes between healthy human individuals. Data came from immunoSEQ multiplex PCR; TCRdb stores just in-frame clones and leaves some out. Among some 2,000,000 clones listed, 90% to 97% were seen once. Sequencing was performed on naive CD4+ T cells sorted from blood. Subset described: CD45RA+ positively selected. Every receptor here comes from a man aged 18-30 years in good health.

In this sample, this clone turned up a few times. The chain has TRBV6-5 and TRBJ1-1; TRBD1 matches at 8 bases. This CDR3 spans 11 amino acids. Germline CDR1 is MNHEY and CDR2 is SVGAGI. V dropped 5 bases and J dropped 10; count of bases not matched to a gene: 3. The CDR3 region has the DNA TGTGCCAGCAGTCCCGGGACAGGAGCTTTCTTT. Amino acid sequence: CASSPGTGAFF.

The CDR3 sequence is CASSPPVTGNTEAFF. DNA of the CDR3: TGTGCCAGCTCACCCCCTGTGACAGGGAACACTGAAGCTTTCTTT. This rearrangement joins TRBV18 to TRBJ1-1; D is possibly TRBD1 (6 bases). This CDR3 has 15 amino acids. V was trimmed by 3 bases and J by 1 base, leaving 12 bases between them. Germline CDR1 KGHSH, CDR2 LQKENI.

The chain uses TRBV6-6 and TRBJ1-2, with TRBD1 matching over 7 bases. J lost 7 bases, V lost 3 bases, and 8 bases had no gene match. Germline CDR1 is MNHNY and CDR2 is SVGAGI (reference sequence). The CDR3 extends over 14 amino acids. CDR3 in amino acids: CASSYGTASGGYTF. CDR3 bases: TGTGCCAGCAGTTATGGGACAGCTTCGGGTGGCTACACCTTC.